This T cell receptor beta chain was captured in a study of CD8 T cells in ankylosing spondylitis. About this clonotype: As yet, its antigen is unknown. A much larger clone lies one base from this, so it may be a read error.

Preparation of TCR beta libraries was done by quantitative 5'-RACE with molecular barcodes. TCRdb called the 5' RACE reads again in MiXCR, with one record for every CDR3 protein. The data contain some 220,000 distinct CDR3 sequences, just under 7.5% of them singletons. CDR1 and CDR2 (germline): ENHRY, SYGVKD. The V gene lost 5 bases and the J gene lost 7 bases, with 15 bases spanning the gap. CDR3 size: 15 residues. Overall study results and limits: A TCR beta motif of 7 or 8 highly homologous variants appeared characteristic of ankylosing spondylitis blood.

This chain joins TRBV10-3 and TRBJ1-6; D is possibly TRBD1 (5 bases). This clonotype was sampled from a male donor with ankylosing spondylitis. The source material was blood, either unsorted or a sorted T cell fraction (not recorded which). CDR3 sequence: CAISTVGGTNSPLHF. CDR3 in DNA: TGTGCCATCAGTACCGTAGGAGGGACCAATTCACCCCTCCACTTT.